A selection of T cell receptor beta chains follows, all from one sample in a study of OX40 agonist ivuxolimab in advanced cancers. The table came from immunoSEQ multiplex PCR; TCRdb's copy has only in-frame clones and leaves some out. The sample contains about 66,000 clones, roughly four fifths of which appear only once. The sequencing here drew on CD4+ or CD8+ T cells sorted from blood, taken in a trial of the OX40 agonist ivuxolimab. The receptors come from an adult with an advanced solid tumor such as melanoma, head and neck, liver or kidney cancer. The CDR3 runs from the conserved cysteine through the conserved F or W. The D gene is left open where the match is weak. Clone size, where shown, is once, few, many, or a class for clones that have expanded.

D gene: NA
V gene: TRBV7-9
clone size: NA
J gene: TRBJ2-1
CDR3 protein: CASSLQGSYNEQFF
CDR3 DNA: TGTGCCAGCAGCTTACAGGGTTCCTACAATGAGCAGTTCTTC

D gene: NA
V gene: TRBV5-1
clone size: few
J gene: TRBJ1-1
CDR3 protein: CASSLRGWKANTEAFF
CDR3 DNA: TGCGCCAGCAGCTTGAGGGGGTGGAAGGCGAACACTGAAGCTTTCTTT

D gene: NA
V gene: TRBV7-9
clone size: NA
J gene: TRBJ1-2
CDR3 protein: CASSLVVSRGQIGYGYTF
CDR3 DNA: TGTGCCAGCAGCTTAGTCGTCAGTAGAGGGCAAATAGGCTATGGCTACACCTTC

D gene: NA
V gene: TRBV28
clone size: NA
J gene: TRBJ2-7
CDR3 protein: CASSLAGLSTGQYF
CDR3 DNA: TGTGCCAGCAGTTTAGCAGGGCTGTCTACGGGGCAGTACTTC

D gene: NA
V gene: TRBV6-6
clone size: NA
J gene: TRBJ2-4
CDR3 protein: CASSFEGRSFQYF
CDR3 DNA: TGTGCCAGCAGCTTTGAAGGACGGAGTTTTCAGTACTTC

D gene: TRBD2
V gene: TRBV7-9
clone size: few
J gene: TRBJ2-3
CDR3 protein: CASTPGTSGSDTQYF
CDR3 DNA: TGTGCCAGCACCCCTGGGACTAGCGGTTCAGATACGCAGTATTTT

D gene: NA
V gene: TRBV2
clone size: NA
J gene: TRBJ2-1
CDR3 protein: CASIGWLGNEQFF
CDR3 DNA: TGTGCCAGCATCGGGTGGCTGGGCAATGAGCAGTTCTTC

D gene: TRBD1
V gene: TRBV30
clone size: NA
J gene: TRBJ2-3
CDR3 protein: CAWSLGGTGTTDTQYF
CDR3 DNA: TGTGCCTGGAGTCTTGGAGGGACAGGGACGACAGATACGCAGTATTTT

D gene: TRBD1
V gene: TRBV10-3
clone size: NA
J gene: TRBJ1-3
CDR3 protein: CAISGTEAGNTIYF
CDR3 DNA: TGTGCCATCAGCGGGACAGAGGCTGGAAACACCATATATTTT

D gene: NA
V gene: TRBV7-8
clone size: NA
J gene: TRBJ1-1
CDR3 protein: CASSLDYRRKNTEAFF
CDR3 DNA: TGTGCCAGCAGCTTAGATTACAGGAGGAAGAACACTGAAGCTTTCTTT

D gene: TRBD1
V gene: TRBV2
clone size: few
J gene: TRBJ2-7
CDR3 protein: CASTSTGVANEQYF
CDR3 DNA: TGTGCCAGCACCTCGACAGGGGTTGCTAACGAGCAGTACTTC

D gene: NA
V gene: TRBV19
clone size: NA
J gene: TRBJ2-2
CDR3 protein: CASSRDRSNTGELFF
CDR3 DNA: TGTGCCAGTAGTCGCGACAGGTCGAACACCGGGGAGCTGTTTTTT

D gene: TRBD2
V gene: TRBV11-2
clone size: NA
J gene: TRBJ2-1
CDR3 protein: CASSPRLAAGYNEQFF
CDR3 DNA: TGTGCCAGCAGCCCCCGACTAGCGGCTGGCTACAATGAGCAGTTCTTC

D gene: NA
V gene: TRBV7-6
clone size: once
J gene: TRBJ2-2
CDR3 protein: CASSRSEAGELFF
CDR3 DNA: TGTGCCAGCAGCCGCAGTGAGGCCGGGGAGCTGTTTTTT

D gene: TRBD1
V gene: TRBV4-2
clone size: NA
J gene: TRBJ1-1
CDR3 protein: CASSQDREVGDTEAFF
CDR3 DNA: TGTGCCAGCAGCCAGGACAGGGAAGTTGGTGACACTGAAGCTTTCTTT

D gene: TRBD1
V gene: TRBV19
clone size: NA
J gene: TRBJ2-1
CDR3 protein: CASSIGLVRDRAHNEQFF
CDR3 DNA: TGTGCCAGTAGTATTGGGTTGGTTCGGGACAGGGCCCACAATGAGCAGTTCTTC

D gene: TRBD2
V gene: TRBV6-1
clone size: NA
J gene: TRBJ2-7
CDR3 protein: CASSWAGEGYEQYF
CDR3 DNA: TGTGCCAGCAGTTGGGCGGGAGAAGGGTACGAGCAGTACTTC

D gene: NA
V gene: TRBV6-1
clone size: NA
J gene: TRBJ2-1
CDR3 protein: CASSAGLTSYNEQFF
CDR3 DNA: TGTGCCAGCAGCGCAGGGTTGACCTCCTACAATGAGCAGTTCTTC

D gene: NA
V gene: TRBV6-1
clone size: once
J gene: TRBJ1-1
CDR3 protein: CASTDGLGTEAFF
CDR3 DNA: TGTGCCAGCACCGATGGGCTGGGCACTGAAGCTTTCTTT

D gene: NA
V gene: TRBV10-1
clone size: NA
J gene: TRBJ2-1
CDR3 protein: CASSDERPNEQFF
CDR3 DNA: TGCGCCAGCAGTGATGAGCGCCCCAATGAGCAGTTCTTC

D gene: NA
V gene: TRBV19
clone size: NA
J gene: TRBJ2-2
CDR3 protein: CASKRRQGLYTGELFF
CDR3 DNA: TGTGCCAGTAAACGGAGACAGGGACTATACACCGGGGAGCTGTTTTTT

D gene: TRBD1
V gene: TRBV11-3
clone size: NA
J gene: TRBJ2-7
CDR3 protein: CASSPGTGGYEQYF
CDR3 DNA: TGTGCCAGCAGCCCCGGGACAGGGGGCTACGAGCAGTACTTC

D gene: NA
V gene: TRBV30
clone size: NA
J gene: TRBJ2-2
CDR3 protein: CAWYMGGTGELFF
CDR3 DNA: TGTGCCTGGTATATGGGTGGCACCGGGGAGCTGTTTTTT

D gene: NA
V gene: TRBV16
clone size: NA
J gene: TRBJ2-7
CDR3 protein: CASSLSTSEQYF
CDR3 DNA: TGTGCCAGCAGCCTGTCTACGAGCGAGCAGTACTTC

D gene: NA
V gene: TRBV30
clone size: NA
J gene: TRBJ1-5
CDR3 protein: CAWSVAAVNQPQHF
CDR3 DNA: TGTGCCTGGAGTGTTGCGGCCGTAAATCAGCCCCAGCATTTT

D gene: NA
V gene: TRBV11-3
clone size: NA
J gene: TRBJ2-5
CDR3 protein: CASSILKTQYF
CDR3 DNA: TGTGCCAGCAGCATACTCAAGACCCAGTACTTC

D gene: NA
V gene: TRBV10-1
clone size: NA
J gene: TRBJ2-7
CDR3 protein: CASSEYLQSPYEQYF
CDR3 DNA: TGCGCCAGCAGTGAGTATCTACAATCCCCCTACGAGCAGTACTTC

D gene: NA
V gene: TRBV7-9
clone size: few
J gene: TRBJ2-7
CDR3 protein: CASSLAVRSYEQYF
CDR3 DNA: TGTGCCAGCAGCTTAGCCGTCAGGTCCTACGAGCAGTACTTC

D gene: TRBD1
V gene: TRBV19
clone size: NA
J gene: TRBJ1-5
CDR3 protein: CASQGPTGGNQPQHF
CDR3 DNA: TGTGCCAGCCAAGGGCCGACAGGGGGTAATCAGCCCCAGCATTTT

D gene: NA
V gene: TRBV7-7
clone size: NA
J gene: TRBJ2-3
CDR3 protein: CASSETVLGAGTDTQYF
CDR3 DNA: TGTGCTAGCAGCGAAACAGTCCTGGGGGCGGGCACAGATACGCAGTATTTT

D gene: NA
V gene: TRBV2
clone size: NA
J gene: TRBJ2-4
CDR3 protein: CASSRRGDISNIQYF
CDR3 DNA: TGTGCCAGCAGTCGAAGGGGGGACATATCCAACATTCAGTACTTC

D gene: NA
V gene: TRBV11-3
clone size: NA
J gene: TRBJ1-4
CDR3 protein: CASSLSGGSHEKLFF
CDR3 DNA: TGTGCCAGCAGCTTATCGGGGGGATCGCATGAAAAACTGTTTTTT

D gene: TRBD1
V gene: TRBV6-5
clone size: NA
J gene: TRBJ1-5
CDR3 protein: CASSKQGINQPQHF
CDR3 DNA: TGTGCCAGCAGTAAACAGGGGATCAATCAGCCCCAGCATTTT

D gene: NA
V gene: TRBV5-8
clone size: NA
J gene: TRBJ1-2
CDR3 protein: CASSWAPDGYGYTF
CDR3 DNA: TGTGCCAGCAGCTGGGCTCCGGACGGCTATGGCTACACCTTC

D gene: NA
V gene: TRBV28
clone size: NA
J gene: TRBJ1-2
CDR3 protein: CASSLGGDYYGYTF
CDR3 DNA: TGTGCCAGCAGTTTGGGAGGGGACTACTATGGCTACACCTTC

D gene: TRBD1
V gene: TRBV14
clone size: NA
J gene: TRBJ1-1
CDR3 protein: CASSHRGRGYWTEAFF
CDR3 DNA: TGTGCCAGCAGCCATAGGGGGCGCGGGTATTGGACTGAAGCTTTCTTT

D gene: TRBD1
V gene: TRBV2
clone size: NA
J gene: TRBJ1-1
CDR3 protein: CASRGGQANTEAFF
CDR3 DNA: TGTGCCAGCAGGGGGGGACAGGCCAACACTGAAGCTTTCTTT

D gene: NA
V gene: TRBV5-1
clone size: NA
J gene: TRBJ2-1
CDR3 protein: CASTRDVYNEQFF
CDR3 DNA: TGCGCCAGCACTCGGGACGTATACAATGAGCAGTTCTTC

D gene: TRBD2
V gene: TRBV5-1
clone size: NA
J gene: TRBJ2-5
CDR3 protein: CASSLAGGGALETQYF
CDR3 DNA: TGCGCCAGCAGCTTGGCCGGCGGGGGGGCCCTGGAGACCCAGTACTTC

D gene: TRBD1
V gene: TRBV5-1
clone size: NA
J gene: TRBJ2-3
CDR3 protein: CASSLTGAADTQYF
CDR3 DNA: TGCGCCAGCAGCTTGACAGGGGCGGCAGATACGCAGTATTTT

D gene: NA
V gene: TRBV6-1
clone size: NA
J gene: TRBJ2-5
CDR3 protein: CASSELFGAQYF
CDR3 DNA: TGTGCCAGCAGTGAATTGTTTGGGGCCCAGTACTTC

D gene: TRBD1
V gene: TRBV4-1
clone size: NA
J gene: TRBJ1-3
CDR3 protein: CASSQAGTGLWRAGNTIYF
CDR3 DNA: TGCGCCAGCAGCCAAGCCGGGACAGGATTGTGGAGGGCTGGAAACACCATATATTTT

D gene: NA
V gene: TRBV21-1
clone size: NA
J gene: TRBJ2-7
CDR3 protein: CASSKDGLWRPYEQYF
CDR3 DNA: TGTGCCAGCAGCAAAGATGGCCTTTGGCGTCCCTACGAGCAGTACTTC

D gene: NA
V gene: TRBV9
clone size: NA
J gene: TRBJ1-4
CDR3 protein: CASSVEGGDNEKLFF
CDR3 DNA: TGTGCCAGCAGCGTAGAAGGCGGGGATAATGAAAAACTGTTTTTT

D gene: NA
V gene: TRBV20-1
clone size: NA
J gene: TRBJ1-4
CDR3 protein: CRGGFNEKLFF
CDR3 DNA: TGCAGGGGGGGCTTTAATGAAAAACTGTTTTTT

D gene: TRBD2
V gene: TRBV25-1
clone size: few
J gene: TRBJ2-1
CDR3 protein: CASRAGTSAYNEQFF
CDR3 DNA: TGTGCCAGCAGAGCCGGGACTAGCGCGTACAATGAGCAGTTCTTC

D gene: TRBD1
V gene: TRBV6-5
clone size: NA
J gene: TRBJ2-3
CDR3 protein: CASRPGQTTDTQYF
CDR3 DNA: TGTGCCAGCAGGCCGGGACAGACCACAGATACGCAGTATTTT

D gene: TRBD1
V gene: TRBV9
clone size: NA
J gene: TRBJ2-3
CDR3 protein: CASSPGQDTQYF
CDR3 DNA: TGTGCCAGCAGCCCGGGACAGGATACGCAGTATTTT

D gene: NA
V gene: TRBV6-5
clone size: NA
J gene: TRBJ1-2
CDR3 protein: CASRTDANYGYTF
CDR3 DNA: TGTGCCAGCCGCACGGACGCTAACTATGGCTACACCTTC